A selection of T cell receptor beta chains follows, all from one sample in a study of blood T cell repertoires in COVID-19. Method: immunoSEQ multiplex PCR; TCRdb's copy keeps in-frame clones and lacks some. The sample shows around 280,000 clones, approximately 84% of them seen only once. The source material was peripheral blood. All receptors come from a woman aged 25 to 39 who had recovered from COVID-19. Both conserved end residues are part of each CDR3. A D gene is named only where the DNA matches it firmly. Size is stated for part of the rows, as once, few or many counts, or as a class when the clone is expanded.

CDR3,DNA,size,length,J,V,D
CASSTDNDYGYTF,TGCGCCAGCAGCACTGACAACGACTATGGCTACACCTTC,-,13,TRBJ1-2,TRBV5-1,-
CASSLERASGNLRREQFF,TGTGCCAGCAGCTTAGAGAGGGCTAGCGGGAACCTCAGGCGAGAGCAGTTCTTC,-,18,TRBJ2-1,TRBV11-2,TRBD2
CASSFTGGLNQPQHF,TGTGCCAGCAGCTTTACAGGGGGGTTAAATCAGCCCCAGCATTTT,-,15,TRBJ1-5,TRBV7-2,TRBD1
CASSLGQGFNYGYTF,TGTGCCAGCAGCTTAGGACAGGGATTTAACTATGGCTACACCTTC,once,15,TRBJ1-2,TRBV7-6,TRBD1
CASSLGQGQPQHF,TGTGCCAGCAGTTTGGGACAGGGGCAGCCCCAGCATTTT,-,13,TRBJ1-5,TRBV12-3/TRBV12-4,TRBD1
CASRLIDRGQVRNEQYF,TGTGCAAGTCGCTTAATCGACAGGGGACAGGTACGGAACGAGCAGTACTTC,-,17,TRBJ2-7,TRBV12-2,-
CASSPLGRGGGYQETQYF,TGTGCCAGCAGTCCCCTGGGCCGTGGCGGGGGGTACCAAGAGACCCAGTACTTC,-,18,TRBJ2-5,TRBV27,TRBD2
CASSFDRPFYGYTF,TGCGCCAGCAGCTTTGACAGGCCCTTCTATGGCTACACCTTC,once,14,TRBJ1-2,TRBV5-1,-
CASSMGTGTGTEAFF,TGTGCCAGTAGTATGGGGACAGGGACGGGCACTGAAGCTTTCTTT,-,15,TRBJ1-1,TRBV19,TRBD1
CASSPTGGRGNEQFF,TGTGCCAGCTCGCCTACAGGGGGACGCGGCAATGAGCAGTTCTTC,-,15,TRBJ2-1,TRBV18,TRBD1
CASSYDTGGYEQYF,TGTGCCAGCAGTTACGATACAGGGGGGTACGAGCAGTACTTC,-,14,TRBJ2-7,TRBV6-5,TRBD1
CASSPPGTFEAFF,TGCGCCAGCAGCCCACCGGGGACATTTGAAGCTTTCTTT,-,13,TRBJ1-1,TRBV4-1,-
CASSAPAENTGELFF,TGTGCCAGCTCCGCGCCGGCGGAGAACACCGGGGAGCTGTTTTTT,-,15,TRBJ2-2,TRBV19,-
CASSPGQASGGANVLTF,TGTGCCAGCTCACCGGGACAGGCCTCGGGTGGGGCCAACGTCCTGACTTTC,-,17,TRBJ2-6,TRBV18,TRBD1
CATSESSGANVLTF,TGTGCCACCAGTGAGAGCTCTGGGGCCAACGTCCTGACTTTC,-,14,TRBJ2-6,TRBV24-1,-
CASSPGASGTHETQYF,TGCGCCAGCAGCCCCGGGGCTAGCGGGACCCACGAGACCCAGTACTTC,-,16,TRBJ2-5,TRBV4-1,TRBD2
CASSRTGQYQETQYF,TGTGCCAGCAGCCGGACAGGCCAGTACCAAGAGACCCAGTACTTC,-,15,TRBJ2-5,TRBV2,TRBD1